Detailed here is one T cell receptor beta chain. Its antigen is currently unknown. Germline loops: CDR1 MDHEN, CDR2 SYDVKM. The CDR3 spans 13 residues. Trimming cost V 4 bases and J 6 bases, with 9 bases left between them. Primers included in the PCR were 60 Vbeta and 13 Jbeta primers. Sequenced by immunoSEQ multiplex PCR; TCRdb stores in-frame clones only, minus some. The sample lists around 200,000 clones, around 88% seen once, with around 0.31% in the top ten. This cohort consisted of healthy bone marrow donors. This sample was taken from a study of cytomegalovirus exposure and HLA in healthy donors. Findings of the study overall: Later genetic work tied a missense DCLRE1C variant to beta-chain V and J trimming.

The TCR originated in a woman under 40 in good health and CMV-seronegative. Sequenced material: PBMCs. V usage is TRBV28 and J usage is TRBJ1-4; no definite D call. The chain's CDR3 is CASSSYRDEKLFF. DNA for the CDR3: TGTGCCAGCAGTTCTTACAGAGATGAAAAACTGTTTTTT.